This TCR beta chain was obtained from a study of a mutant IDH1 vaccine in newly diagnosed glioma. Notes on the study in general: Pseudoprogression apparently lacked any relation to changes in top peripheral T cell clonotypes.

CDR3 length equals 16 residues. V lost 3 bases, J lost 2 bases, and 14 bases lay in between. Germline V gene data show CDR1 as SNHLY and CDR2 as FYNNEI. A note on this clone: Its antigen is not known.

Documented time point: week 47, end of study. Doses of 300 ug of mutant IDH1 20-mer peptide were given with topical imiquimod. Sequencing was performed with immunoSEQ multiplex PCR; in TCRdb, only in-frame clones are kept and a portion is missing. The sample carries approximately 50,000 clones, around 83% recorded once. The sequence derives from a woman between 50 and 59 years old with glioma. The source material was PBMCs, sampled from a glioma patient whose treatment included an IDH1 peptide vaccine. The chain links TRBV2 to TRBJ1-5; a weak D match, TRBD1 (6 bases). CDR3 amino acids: CASSEGAPVGNQPQHF. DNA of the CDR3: TGTGCCAGCAGTGAGGGGGCCCCAGTGGGCAATCAGCCCCAGCATTTT.